Listed below are T cell receptor beta chains from one sample, sequenced in a study of blood T cell repertoires in COVID-19. The data were produced by immunoSEQ multiplex PCR, yet TCRdb's version contains in-frame clones alone and is incomplete. The data show over 120,000 clones, with more than 75% seen just once and 5.5% to 7% held by the top ten. Sequencing used PBMCs or T cells enriched from blood (not recorded which). The source of these receptors is a woman aged 45-59 years who had recovered from COVID-19. CDR3s include the opening cysteine and the closing phenylalanine or tryptophan.

TRBV7-8	TRBJ1-4	CASSTIAGTNEKLFF
TRBV28	TRBJ1-4	CASRTQGAGSEKLFF
TRBV3-1/TRBV3-2	TRBJ1-5	CASSHDGDQPQHF
TRBV4-2	TRBJ1-1	CASSQQMNTEAFF
TRBV2	TRBJ1-5	CASSGGQGIGNQPQHF
TRBV5-5	TRBJ2-2	CASSPRRAGGNTGELFF
TRBV11-2	TRBJ2-7	CASTHPAGYERYF
TRBV11-3	TRBJ2-1	CASSERQGPYNEQFF
TRBV7-9	TRBJ1-1	CASSQIGQGVLHTEAFF
TRBV9	TRBJ1-3	CASSAEDRRNTIYF
TRBV9	TRBJ1-1	CASSVVVNTEAFF
TRBV6-2/TRBV6-3	TRBJ1-2	CASSYNGQGAYGYTF
TRBV6-5	TRBJ1-1	CASSYSYRDEAFF
TRBV6-5	TRBJ1-3	CASGLTGGAGNTIYF
TRBV2	TRBJ2-6	CASRTYSGRGANVLTF
TRBV18	TRBJ2-7	CASSRTEFYEQYF
TRBV6-5	TRBJ2-2	CASRRTSRGELFF
TRBV5-5	TRBJ2-5	CASSLYGGSQETQYF
TRBV20-1	TRBJ2-1	CSAKGHAEQFF
TRBV5-1	TRBJ2-5	CASSWTGQGEQETQYF
TRBV19	TRBJ1-2	CASSIGGQALF
TRBV7-9	TRBJ1-1	CASSASTGVPEAFF
TRBV19	TRBJ2-2	CASSIDRGTGELFF